Here is one TCR beta chain with its context. A constant-region primer served to make TCR beta cDNA from roughly 540 ng total RNA. Investigators got TCR beta libraries out of three nested multiplex PCR rounds, done with slightly modified ARM-PCR. TRBV1-TRBV30 forward and Cbeta reverse primers drove the first two approximately 10-cycle rounds. TCRdb itself ran the multiplex PCR reads through MiXCR, one entry per CDR3 protein. The sample consists of approximately 310,000 distinct CDR3 sequences, 65% of them appearing once. The data derive from a study of tumor-infiltrating lymphocytes in primary liver carcinoma. Study details: All patients, whether men or women, fell within 30 to 69 years of age. Spanning 4.2 to 10 cm, the tumors were T1-T3 N0M0.

Trimming shortened V by 1 base and J by 0 bases, and 10 bases separated the two germline ends. Germline V gene data show CDR1 as SGHRS and CDR2 as YFSETQ. The CDR3 covers 15 residues. For blood RNA, unsorted whole blood served as the source, and germline DNA was extracted too. These patients lived with chronic HBV infection and had never been treated. It was before surgery that around 4 milliliters of peripheral blood were collected. The sequencing input was peripheral blood. The receptor's source is a middle-aged man with primary liver carcinoma and hepatitis B virus infection. The rearrangement uses TRBV5-1 and TRBJ2-5; tentatively, D is TRBD2 (6 bases). In DNA, the CDR3 is TGCGCCAGCAGCTTGACCGGGACTCACCAAGAGACCCAGTACTTC. It is translated as CASSLTGTHQETQYF.